This entry lists 15 T cell receptor beta chains sequenced from one sample in a study of T cell changes during pregnancy in multiple sclerosis. TCRdb keeps only in-frame clones here, not all; method: immunoSEQ multiplex PCR. This table holds 33,000 or so clones, 89% found once. The source was CD8+ T cells from peripheral blood mononuclear cells, collected in the second trimester of pregnancy. These receptors came from a female donor with multiple sclerosis, enrolled in a pregnancy study.

This chain joins TRBV27 and TRBJ2-1; perhaps TRBD2 as D (5 bases). Germline V CDR1 and CDR2: MNHEY, SMNVEV (reference sequence). Trimming removed 5 bases at V and 0 bases at J, with 11 bases between. CDR3 length equals 15 residues. CDR3 loop: CASSPDLSSYNEQFF. CDR3 nucleotides: TGTGCCAGCAGTCCGGACTTGAGCTCCTACAATGAGCAGTTCTTC.

The genes are TRBV2 and TRBJ2-1; the D gene is possibly TRBD2 (7 bases). The V gene lost 1 base and the J gene lost 2 bases, with 12 bases spanning the gap. The CDR3 sequence is 16 residues long. The germline CDR1 and CDR2 sequences are SNHLY and FYNNEI. The CDR3 spells CASSEEGGVTYNEQFF. CDR3 DNA sequence: TGTGCCAGCAGTGAAGAAGGGGGGGTGACCTACAATGAGCAGTTCTTC.

This clone has just one count. V gene TRBV30 combines with J gene TRBJ1-2, with TRBD1 identical over 10 bases. CDR1 GTSNPN and CDR2 SVGIG come from the germline V gene (reference sequence). The CDR3 is made up of 14 amino acids. V lost 8 bases, J lost 6 bases, and 12 bases stayed unmatched. CDR3 DNA sequence: TGTGCCCTGGACAGGGGGAAGTTGAGGGATGGCTACACCTTC. This encodes CALDRGKLRDGYTF.

The chain has TRBV6-6 and TRBJ2-7; D gene uncertain. The V gene lost 6 bases and the J gene lost 5 bases, with 14 bases spanning the gap. This CDR3 has 13 amino acids. Germline V gene lookup returns CDR1 MNHNY and CDR2 SVGAGI (reference sequence). The CDR3 region has the DNA TGTGCCAGCAGCCCCATGTGGAGAGACGAGCAGTACTTC. The encoded protein is CASSPMWRDEQYF.

V gene TRBV10-3 combines with J gene TRBJ2-3; the match to TRBD2 covers 7 bases. Germline CDR1 and CDR2: ENHRY and SYGVKD. J lost 2 bases, V lost 7 bases, and 18 bases had no gene match. The CDR3 consists of 18 residues. CDR3 sequence reads: CAIKPGGGWGGPTDTQYF. In DNA, the CDR3 is TGTGCCATCAAACCAGGCGGGGGTTGGGGAGGGCCCACAGATACGCAGTATTTT.

V is TRBV11-3 and J is TRBJ2-7; 8 bases are shared with TRBD1. With V trimmed by 3 bases and J by 2 bases, 6 bases remained unmatched. The CDR3 is 15 amino acids. The germline CDR1 and CDR2 sequences are SGHNT and YENEEA. The CDR3 DNA is TGTGCCAGCAGCTTCGCCACAGGGGGAACCTACGAGCAGTACTTC. It is translated as CASSFATGGTYEQYF.

V and J are TRBV28 and TRBJ1-1; D call uncertain. The CDR3 extends over 15 amino acids. The V end lost 4 bases, the J end lost 0 bases, and 12 bases lay between the germline ends. Germline-derived CDR1 and CDR2 are MDHEN and SYDVKM. CDR3 region: CASSYIEVMNTEAFF. The DNA for the CDR3 is TGTGCCAGCAGTTACATAGAGGTCATGAACACTGAAGCTTTCTTT.

The gene calls are TRBV7-9 and TRBJ2-5, with D perhaps matching TRBD2 (5 bases). V was clipped by 0 bases and J by 0 bases, with 11 bases between them. This CDR3 comprises 16 residues. CDR1 SEHNR and CDR2 FQNEAQ come from the germline V gene (reference sequence). CDR3 DNA: TGTGCCAGCAGCTTAGCGCCAGGACTTTACCAAGAGACCCAGTACTTC. Its translation: CASSLAPGLYQETQYF.

The gene calls are TRBV4-3 and TRBJ1-5, with D possibly TRBD1 on 5 matching bases. Germline CDR1 reads LGHNA; CDR2 reads YSLEER. The V and J ends lost 0 bases and 6 bases respectively, with 15 bases between them. This CDR3 spans 16 amino acids. DNA for the CDR3: TGCGCCAGCAGCCAAGATCGAAGCCTGGGGGGTCAGCCCCAGCATTTT. Protein product: CASSQDRSLGGQPQHF.

The genes are TRBV5-8 and TRBJ2-7, with 8 bases identical to TRBD1. Per germline, CDR1 SGHTS and CDR2 YDEGEE. The CDR3 has 15 residues. The J segment lost 3 bases and the V segment lost 0 bases, leaving 5 bases of the junction unmatched. CDR3 in amino acids: CASSLAGQVNYEQYF. The CDR3 coding sequence is TGTGCCAGCAGCTTGGCGGGACAGGTCAACTACGAGCAGTACTTC. The full variable domain, its missing parts supplied by reference TRBV5-8 and TRBJ2-7, is EAGVTQSPTHLIKTRGQQATLRCSPISGHTSVYWYQQALGLGLQFLLWYDEGEERNRGNFPPRFSGRQFPNYSSELNVNALELEDSALYLCASSLAGQVNYEQYFGPGTRLTVT.

The rearrangement links TRBV7-2 to TRBJ2-7; 7 bases line up with TRBD2. CDR1 SGHTA and CDR2 FQGNSA come from the germline V gene. This CDR3 comprises 16 residues. With 2 bases clipped from V and 0 bases from J, the junction kept 7 bases outside the gene matches. This CDR3 is CASSLSPAGSSYEQYF. The CDR3 DNA is TGTGCCAGCAGCTTATCTCCAGCGGGAAGCTCCTACGAGCAGTACTTC.

V gene TRBV5-1 combines with J gene TRBJ2-7; 7 positions match TRBD1. After removal of 4 bases from V and 2 bases from J, the junction contained 9 bases not matched to a gene. The V gene's germline CDR1 is SGHRS and CDR2 YFSETQ. This CDR3 is 15 amino acids long. CDR3 bases: TGCGCCAGCAGCGTCCGACAGGGACAGCCCTACGAGCAGTACTTC. Translating it yields CASSVRQGQPYEQYF.

The chain employs TRBV13 and TRBJ2-7; 7 bases are a match to TRBD2. The CDR3 spans 16 residues. The junction had 13 bases not matched to a gene; V was cut back by 5 bases and J by 3 bases. Per germline, CDR1 PRHDT and CDR2 FYEKMQ (reference sequence). In nucleotides, the CDR3 is TGTGCCAGCAGCGAACTACGGGAGGTTGGGGGCTACGAGCAGTACTTC. It translates to CASSELREVGGYEQYF.

This clone occurred once. CDR3 residues: CASSPAGQEMNTEAFF. In DNA, the CDR3 is TGCGCCAGCAGCCCCGCAGGACAGGAAATGAACACTGAAGCTTTCTTT. V and J are TRBV4-3 and TRBJ1-1; 7 nucleotides align to TRBD1. Germline V CDR1 and CDR2: LGHNA, YSLEER. V shed 4 bases, J shed 0 bases, and the junction held 8 bases outside the gene matches. The CDR3 loop spans 16 amino acids.

V is TRBV9 and J is TRBJ2-1, with a tentative D call TRBD1 (6 bases). CDR1 and CDR2 from the germline V gene are SGDLS and YYNGEE. The CDR3 is 14 residues long. Between the trimmed V and J ends, which lost 3 bases and 5 bases, there was a span of 12 bases. For the CDR3, the DNA is TGTGCCAGCAGCGCGATCCGGGACAACAATGAGCAGTTCTTC. Its translation is CASSAIRDNNEQFF.